This TCR beta chain was sequenced in a study of blood T cell repertoires in COVID-19. Sequencing was performed with immunoSEQ multiplex PCR; in TCRdb, only in-frame clones are kept and a portion is missing. The sample holds under 300,000 clones, roughly 90% seen once. V was clipped by 4 bases and J by 3 bases; unmatched bases: 10. Germline V gene lookup returns CDR1 SGHRS and CDR2 YFSETQ. This CDR3 region has 15 residues. The rearrangement uses TRBV5-1 and TRBJ2-7, with TRBD1 matching over 7 bases. The clonotype was recovered from a woman between 40 and 55 years old who had recovered from COVID-19. The sequenced sample consisted of PBMCs or T cells enriched from blood (not recorded which). The CDR3 spells CASSPTPGQNYEQYF. The CDR3 DNA reads TGCGCCAGCAGCCCAACGCCGGGACAGAACTACGAGCAGTACTTC.